Shown below are 6 T cell receptor beta chains from a single sample sequenced in a study of blood T cells in healthy people across ages. Together with a sample-barcoded 5' primer, a J-beta primer mix was included in a second PCR lasting about 6 to 11 cycles. MiXCR, run by TCRdb on the 5' RACE reads, gives a single entry per CDR3 protein. Of around 1,000,000 distinct CDR3 sequences listed, approximately 25% are singletons. The same data also contributed to another study, on T cells of mothers and their children.

What was sequenced was blood. The receptors were gathered from a girl aged 2-15 years in good health.

This chain uses TRBV5-5 with TRBJ2-3, with TRBD1 as a possible D gene (6 bases). Per germline, CDR1 SGHKS and CDR2 YYEKEE (reference sequence). Trimming removed 4 bases at V and 4 bases at J, with 16 bases between. CDR3 length: 15 residues. In DNA form, the CDR3 reads TGTGCCAGCAGCGGTTCGTCAGGGGCCCCAGATACGCAGTATTTT. Its protein is CASSGSSGAPDTQYF.

The chain joins TRBV5-1 to TRBJ2-5, with D perhaps matching TRBD1 or TRBD2 (6 bases each). The DNA end is more similar to TRBJ2-7, so the J call may be wrong. Germline lookup yields CDR1 SGHRS and CDR2 YFSETQ. There are 14 residues in the CDR3. The chain's CDR3 is CASKLEGGRYEQYF. The CDR3, as DNA: TGCGCCAGCAAGTTGGAGGGGGGCCGCTACGAGCAGTACTTC.

V is TRBV11-2 and J is TRBJ2-1; D remains ambiguous. This CDR3 region has 13 residues. From germline, CDR1 is SGHAT and CDR2 FQNNGV. Trimming cost V 5 bases and J 10 bases, with 15 bases left between them. The CDR3 sequence is CASSDKGIGEQFF. CDR3 sequence (DNA): TGTGCCAGCAGCGATAAAGGTATAGGGGAGCAGTTCTTC.

The chain couples TRBV28 to TRBJ2-7, with TRBD2 matching 14 bases. V was clipped by 4 bases and J by 5 bases; unmatched bases: 4. The CDR3 sequence is 15 residues long. Germline V lookup: CDR1 MDHEN, CDR2 SYDVKM. CDR3 coding DNA: TGTGCCAGCAGTTCACCGGGACTAGCGGGAGACGAGCAGTACTTC. Protein product: CASSSPGLAGDEQYF.

This sequence joins TRBV10-3 and TRBJ2-1, with 11 nucleotides matching TRBD2. The V gene's germline CDR1 is ENHRY and CDR2 SYGVKD. The V and J ends lost 11 bases and 7 bases, in that order; junction bases with no gene match: 22. This CDR3 contains 18 residues. The CDR3: CAPRFPGLAVPGGNEQFF. The CDR3 DNA reads TGTGCCCCGCGATTCCCGGGACTAGCGGTCCCCGGGGGAAATGAGCAGTTCTTC.

Points on this clonotype: A read error may produce the germline difference seen at one junction end. This chain links TRBV28 with TRBJ2-1, with D maybe TRBD1 (6 bases). The germline CDR1 and CDR2 sequences are MDHEN and SYDVKM. CDR3 length: 11 residues. CDR3: CVSSQGYEQFF. CDR3 coding DNA: TGTGTCAGCAGTCAGGGGTATGAGCAGTTCTTC.